The clone carrying this T cell receptor beta chain has more than one count but fewer than ten. Its antigen is as yet unknown. These data originate in a study of cytomegalovirus exposure and HLA in healthy donors. As for the study in general: HLA-typed donors were the source of approximately 88 million unique TCRs, which an early data release held. Notes on the study in general: At a 0.05 false discovery rate, a later analysis found over 15,000 TCR beta sequences to be associated with HLA alleles. Altogether, 160 or so TCR beta chains were recorded as cytomegalovirus-associated.

Donors were ostensibly healthy at sampling, although undocumented immune exposures were probable. CDR1 is SGHTA, CDR2 FQGNSA, per germline. The ends were cut back, 3 bases at V and 6 bases at J, with 18 bases in the middle. The CDR3 consists of 16 residues. The PCR was carried out with 60 Vbeta primers and 13 Jbeta primers. Here immunoSEQ multiplex PCR was the method, and the copy in TCRdb shows in-frame clones only, minus some. The table includes around 170,000 clones, about 80% detected once. This receptor was identified in a man aged 35 to 55 in good health and CMV-seronegative. The sample was PBMCs. The rearrangement joins TRBV7-2 to TRBJ1-3; D might be TRBD1 (6 bases). The CDR3 loop is CASSFQGSVVANTIYF. The CDR3 nucleotides are TGTGCCAGCAGCTTCCAGGGGAGCGTGGTTGCAAACACCATATATTTT.